The entry that follows covers one TCR beta chain sequence. The antigen is unknown. This sample stems from a study of CD8+ T cells in alopecia areata. Study-level results: Lesional tissue from the scalp (especially in alopecia totalis/universalis) showed higher clonality than normal scalp.

The authors extracted RNA and reverse transcribed it into cDNA as the sequencing template. Only in-frame clones appear in the TCRdb table, and some are missing; sequencing was by immunoSEQ multiplex PCR. The sample consists of over 90,000 clones, around three fifths of them appearing once. Sequenced material: CD4+ T cells sorted from blood. The origin of this receptor is a human donor in good health.

The CDR3 DNA is TGTGCCTGGAGTTCCGGAGGGGAGCAGTACTTC. This sequence encodes CAWSSGGEQYF. This chain uses TRBV30 with TRBJ2-7, with a possible D match to TRBD2 (6 bases). Between the trimmed V and J ends, which lost 2 bases and 7 bases, there was a span of 9 bases. Germline values: CDR1 GTSNPN, CDR2 SVGIG (reference sequence). This CDR3 comprises 11 residues.